This TCR beta chain was recorded in a study of blood T cells in healthy people across ages. Of note for this clonotype: Its antigen is undetermined.

Germline trimming cut 2 bases from V and 0 bases from J; bases unmatched to any gene: 3. This CDR3 is 15 amino acids long. CDR1 and CDR2 from the germline V gene are SGDLS and YYNGEE. A sample-barcoded 5' primer and a J-beta primer mix were used in a second PCR of roughly 6 to 11 cycles. Through a template-switch adaptor with 12 random nucleotides, each cDNA molecule received a tag. All samples gave at least 2.5 million CDR3-containing paired-end reads. TCRdb redid the calling of the 5' RACE reads with MiXCR, one entry per CDR3 protein. The sample lists 700,000 to 800,000 distinct CDR3 sequences; about 40% were seen once. Overall study results and limits: Fewer expanded clones and more diversity marked long-lived versus aged donors.

The chain has TRBV9 and TRBJ2-3, with 7 bases fitting TRBD1. This sequence originates from a woman in her fifties or sixties in good health. Sequenced sample: blood. CDR3 region: CASSVGQVSTDTQYF. CDR3 nucleotides: TGTGCCAGCAGCGTCGGACAGGTTAGCACAGATACGCAGTATTTT.